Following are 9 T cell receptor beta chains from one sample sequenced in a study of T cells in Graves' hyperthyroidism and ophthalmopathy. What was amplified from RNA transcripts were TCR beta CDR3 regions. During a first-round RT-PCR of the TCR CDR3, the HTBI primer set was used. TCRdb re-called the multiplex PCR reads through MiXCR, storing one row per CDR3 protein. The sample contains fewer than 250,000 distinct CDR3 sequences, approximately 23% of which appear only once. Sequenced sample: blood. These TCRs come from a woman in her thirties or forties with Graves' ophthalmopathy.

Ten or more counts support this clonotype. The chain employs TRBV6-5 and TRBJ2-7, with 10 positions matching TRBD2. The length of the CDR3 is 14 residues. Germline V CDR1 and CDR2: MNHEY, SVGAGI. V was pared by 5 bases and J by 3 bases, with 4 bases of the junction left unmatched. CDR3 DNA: TGTGCCAGCAGTCGGACTAGCGGATACTACGAGCAGTACTTC. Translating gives CASSRTSGYYEQYF.

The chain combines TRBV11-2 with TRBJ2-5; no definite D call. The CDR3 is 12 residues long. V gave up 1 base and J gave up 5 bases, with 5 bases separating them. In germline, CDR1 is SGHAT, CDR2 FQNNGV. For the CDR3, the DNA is TGTGCCAGCAGCTTAGTTATTGAGACCCAGTACTTC. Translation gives CASSLVIETQYF.

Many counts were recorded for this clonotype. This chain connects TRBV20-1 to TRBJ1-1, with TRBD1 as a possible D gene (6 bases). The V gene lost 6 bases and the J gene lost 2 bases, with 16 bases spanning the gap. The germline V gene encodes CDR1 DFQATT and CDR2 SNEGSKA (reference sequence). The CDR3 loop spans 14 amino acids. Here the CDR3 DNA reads TGCAGTGCCCCGATCGGGACACAAAACACTGAAGCTTTCTTT. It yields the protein CSAPIGTQNTEAFF.

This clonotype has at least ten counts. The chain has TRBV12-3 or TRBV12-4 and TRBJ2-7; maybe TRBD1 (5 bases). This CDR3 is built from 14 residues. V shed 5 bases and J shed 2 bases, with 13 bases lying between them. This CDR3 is CASSPTTGTYEQYF. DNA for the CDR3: TGTGCCAGCAGTCCGACCACAGGCACCTACGAGCAGTACTTC.

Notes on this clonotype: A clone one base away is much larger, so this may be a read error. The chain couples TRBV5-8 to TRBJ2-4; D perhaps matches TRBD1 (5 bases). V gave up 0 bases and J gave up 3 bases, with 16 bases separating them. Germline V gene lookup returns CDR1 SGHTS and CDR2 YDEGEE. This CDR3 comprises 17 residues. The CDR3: CASSLAFGSGFKNIQYF. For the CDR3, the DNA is TGTGCCAGCAGCTTGGCCTTCGGGTCAGGGTTCAAAAACATTCAGTACTTC.

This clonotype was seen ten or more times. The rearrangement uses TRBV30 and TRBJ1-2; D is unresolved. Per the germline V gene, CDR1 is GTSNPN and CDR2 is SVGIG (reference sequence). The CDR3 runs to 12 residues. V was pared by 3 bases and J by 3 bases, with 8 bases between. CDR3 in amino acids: CAWRWSDYGYTF. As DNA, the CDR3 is TGTGCCTGGAGGTGGAGTGACTATGGCTACACCTTC.

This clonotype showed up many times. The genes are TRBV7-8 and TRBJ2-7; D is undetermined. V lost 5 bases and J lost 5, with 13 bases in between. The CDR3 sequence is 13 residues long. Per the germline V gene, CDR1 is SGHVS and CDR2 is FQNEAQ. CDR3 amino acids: CASSPTVLDEQYF. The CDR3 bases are TGTGCCAGCAGCCCGACGGTATTGGACGAGCAGTACTTC.

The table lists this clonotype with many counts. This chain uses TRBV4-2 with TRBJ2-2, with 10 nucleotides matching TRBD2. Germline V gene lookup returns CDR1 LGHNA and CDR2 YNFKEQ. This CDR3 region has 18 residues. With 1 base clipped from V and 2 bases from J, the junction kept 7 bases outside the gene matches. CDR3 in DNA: TGTGCCAGCAGCCAAGTAGGACTAGCGGACTATAACACCGGGGAGCTGTTTTTT. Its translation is CASSQVGLADYNTGELFF.

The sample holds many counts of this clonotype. CDR3 amino acids: CASTRNWAGSASLEQYF. The CDR3 nucleotides read TGTGCCAGCACGAGGAACTGGGCCGGGTCGGCGTCACTCGAGCAGTACTTC. The chain carries TRBV2 and TRBJ2-7; D is ambiguous. Germline V gene sequence: CDR1 SNHLY, CDR2 FYNNEI. Trimming took off 7 bases at V and 6 bases at J, with 28 bases between the two ends. This CDR3 is built from 17 residues.